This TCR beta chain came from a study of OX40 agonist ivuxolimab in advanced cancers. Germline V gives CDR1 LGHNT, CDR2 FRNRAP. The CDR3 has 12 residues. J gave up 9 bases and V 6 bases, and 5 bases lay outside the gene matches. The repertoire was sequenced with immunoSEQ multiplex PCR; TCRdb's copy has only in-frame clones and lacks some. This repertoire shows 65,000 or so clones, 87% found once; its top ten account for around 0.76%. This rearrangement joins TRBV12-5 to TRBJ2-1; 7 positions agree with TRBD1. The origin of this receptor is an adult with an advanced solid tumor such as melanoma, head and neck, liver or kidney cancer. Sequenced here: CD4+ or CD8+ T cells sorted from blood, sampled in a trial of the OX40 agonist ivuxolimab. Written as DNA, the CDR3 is TGTGCTAGTGGCCAGGGGGTAGGTGAGCAGTTCTTC. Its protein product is CASGQGVGEQFF. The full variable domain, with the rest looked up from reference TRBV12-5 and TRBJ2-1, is DARVTQTPRHKVTEMGQEVTMRCQPILGHNTVFWYRQTMMQGLELLAYFRNRAPLDDSGMPKDRFSAEMPDATLATLKIQPSEPRDSAVYFCASGQGVGEQFFGPGTRLTVL.